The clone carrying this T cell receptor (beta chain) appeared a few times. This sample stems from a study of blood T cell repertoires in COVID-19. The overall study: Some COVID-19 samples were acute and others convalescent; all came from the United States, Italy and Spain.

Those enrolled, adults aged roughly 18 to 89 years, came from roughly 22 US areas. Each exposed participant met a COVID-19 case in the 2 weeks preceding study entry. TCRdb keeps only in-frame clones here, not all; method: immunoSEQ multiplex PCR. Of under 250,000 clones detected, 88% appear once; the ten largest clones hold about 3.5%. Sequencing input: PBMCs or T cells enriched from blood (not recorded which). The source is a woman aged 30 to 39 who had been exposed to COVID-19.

CDR3 nucleotides: TGTGCCAGCAGCTTAGACGGTGAAAAACTGTTTTTT. It specifies CASSLDGEKLFF. The V call is TRBV7-2, the J call TRBJ1-4; D remains unclear. CDR3 length: 12 residues. Germline V gives CDR1 SGHTA, CDR2 FQGNSA. Deletions cut 1 base from V and 7 bases from J, with 4 bases between.